The present TCR beta chain was sequenced within a study of CD8+ T cells in alopecia areata. Study-level background: Tofacitinib was taken orally by treated patients, and the dose was 5 to 10 mg twice daily. Overall study findings and caveats: Compared with normal scalp, lesional scalp had higher clonality and more expanded CD8+ clones.

Trimming pared 4 bases from V and 0 bases from J, leaving 18 bases between. Germline V gives CDR1 GTSNPN, CDR2 SVGIG (reference sequence). This CDR3 comprises 16 residues. Separation by sorting yielded CD4+ and CD8+ T cells from PBMCs. Points on this clone: Its antigen is unknown.

The sequencing template was cDNA reverse transcribed from extracted RNA. Produced via immunoSEQ multiplex PCR; TCRdb's table is partial and in-frame only. Seen here are about 180,000 clones, 50% to 60% observed once, and the top ten hold approximately 15%. The sequence was obtained from a human donor with alopecia areata. V gene TRBV30 combines with J gene TRBJ1-1, with no clear D. Sequenced here: CD4+ T cells sorted from blood, sampled at week 0. DNA for the CDR3: TGTGCCTGGATGGGGAAGGGTATCGGAATGAACACTGAAGCTTTCTTT. This encodes CAWMGKGIGMNTEAFF.